The 30 T cell receptor beta chains reported below all come from one sample, sequenced in a study of cytomegalovirus exposure and HLA in healthy donors. Use of 60 Vbeta and 13 Jbeta primers characterized the PCR. The protocol was immunoSEQ multiplex PCR, while the TCRdb copy is restricted to in-frame clones and leaves out a portion. Here the sample spans under 200,000 clones, 60% to 80% being singletons. Sequencing was carried out using PBMCs. Every receptor here comes from a man aged 45-60 years in good health and CMV-seropositive.

The CDR3 DNA is TGTGCCAGCGCCGGGACAGCGGCTTCCTACGAGCAGTACGTC. It codes for CASAGTAASYEQYV. The V gene is TRBV10-3, the J gene TRBJ2-7; 7 nucleotides align to TRBD1. The germline CDR1 and CDR2 sequences are ENHRY and SYGVKD. This CDR3 region has 14 residues. V lost 10 bases to trimming and J lost 1 base; unmatched junction nucleotides: 10.

The V gene is TRBV21-1, the J gene TRBJ1-5; the table's D call, TRBD1, was not checked against the DNA. TRBV21-1 is reported as a pseudogene. The CDR3 has 17 residues. CDR3 sequence: CASSRIADSISNQPQHF. The DNA for the CDR3 is TGTGCCAGCAGCAGAATCGCAGACAGCATCAGCAATCAGCCCCAGCATTTT.

The J gene is TRBJ1-2, the V gene TRBV2; 10 bases agree with TRBD1. The CDR3 spans 12 residues. With V trimmed by 8 bases and J by 13 bases, 10 bases remained unmatched. Germline loops: CDR1 SNHLY, CDR2 FYNNEI. CDR3 sequence (DNA): TGTGCCAGCGAACGCGGGACAGGGGTTCTCACCTTC. This gives the protein CASERGTGVLTF. Combining the CDR3 with reference TRBV2 and TRBJ1-2 gives the whole variable domain EPEVTQTPSHQVTQMGQEVILRCVPISNHLYFYWYRQILGQKVEFLVSFYNNEISEKSEIFDDQFSVERPDGSNFTLKIRSTKLEDSAMYFCASERGTGVLTFGSGTRLTVV.

J is TRBJ2-2 and V is TRBV13, with a tentative D call TRBD1 (5 bases). This CDR3 has 14 amino acids. The germline V and J ends were trimmed by 6 bases and 1 base, with 9 bases remaining between them. Germline CDR1 is PRHDT and CDR2 is FYEKMQ (reference sequence). The CDR3 here is CASRKGQNTGELFF. DNA of the CDR3: TGTGCCAGCAGGAAAGGACAGAACACCGGGGAGCTGTTTTTT.

The DNA of the CDR3 is TGTGCCAGCAGCGTACACGGAGCGGGGGGCCAAGAGACCCAGTACTTC. Its translation is CASSVHGAGGQETQYF. The J gene is TRBJ2-5, the V gene TRBV7-2, with 9 bases lining up with TRBD2. The V segment lost 5 bases and the J segment 1 base; nucleotides outside the gene matches: 8. Germline CDR1 is SGHTA and CDR2 is FQGNSA. This CDR3 region has 16 residues.

J is TRBJ1-2 and V is TRBV5-5; TRBD1 matches 8 bases. J gave up 4 bases and V 0 bases, and 8 bases lay outside the gene matches. The CDR3 sequence is 16 residues long. Looked up from germline, CDR1 is SGHKS and CDR2 is YYEKEE (reference sequence). CDR3: CASSLGQGASIYGYTF. CDR3 DNA sequence: TGTGCCAGCAGCTTGGGTCAGGGGGCGAGTATCTATGGCTACACCTTC.

In its sample, this clone was seen once. V usage is TRBV30 and J usage is TRBJ2-2; D is perhaps TRBD1 (6 bases). Germline V gene sequence: CDR1 GTSNPN, CDR2 SVGIG (reference sequence). Trimming shortened V by 1 base and J by 6 bases, and 9 bases separated the two germline ends. This CDR3 has 13 residues. CDR3 amino acids: CAWSDREAGELFF. CDR3 DNA: TGTGCCTGGAGTGACAGGGAAGCCGGGGAGCTGTTTTTT. Full variable domain (rest looked up from reference TRBV30 and TRBJ2-2): SQTIHQWPATLVQPVGSPLSLECTVEGTSNPNLYWYRQAAGRGLQLLFYSVGIGQISSEVPQNLSASRPQDRQFILSSKKLLLSDSGFYLCAWSDREAGELFFGEGSRLTVL.

The chain has TRBV5-1 and TRBJ1-3; weak D call: TRBD1 (6 bases). The V gene's germline CDR1 is SGHRS and CDR2 YFSETQ. V was clipped by 4 bases and J by 0 bases, with 11 bases between them. The CDR3 length is 15 residues. The CDR3 DNA is TGCGCCAGCAGCCCAACAGGGCTCTCTGGAAACACCATATATTTT. It codes for CASSPTGLSGNTIYF.

The CDR3, as DNA: TGTGCCAGCAGCTTAGCGCTGGGGAGGACTAATGAAAAACTGTTTTTT. Translating it yields CASSLALGRTNEKLFF. This sequence joins TRBV7-2 and TRBJ1-4; D not certain. This CDR3 spans 16 amino acids. V was trimmed by 0 bases and J by 2 bases, leaving 10 bases between them. The germline gives CDR1 SGHTA, CDR2 FQGNSA.

The V and J genes are TRBV5-1 and TRBJ1-1; a weak D match, TRBD1 (6 bases). CDR1 SGHRS and CDR2 YFSETQ come from the germline V gene. The V end lost 4 bases, the J end lost 6 bases, and 16 bases lay between the germline ends. The CDR3 is 14 amino acids. CDR3 sequence reads: CASSLKGGGPEAFF. CDR3 DNA: TGCGCCAGCAGCCTGAAGGGGGGAGGGCCTGAAGCTTTCTTT.

The gene calls are TRBV7-9 and TRBJ1-2, with TRBD1 matching over 9 bases. Germline-derived CDR1 and CDR2 are SEHNR and FQNEAQ (reference sequence). Losses at the gene ends were 5 bases for V and 10 bases for J; bases not matched to a gene: 11. The CDR3 length is 14 residues. The CDR3 is CASSRTGTGLHYTF. DNA of the CDR3: TGTGCCAGCAGCCGGACCGGGACAGGGTTGCACTACACCTTC.

V usage is TRBV5-5 and J usage is TRBJ1-6; 7 bases fit TRBD1. With V trimmed by 4 bases and J by 10 bases, 14 bases remained unmatched. Germline CDR1 reads SGHKS; CDR2 reads YYEKEE (reference sequence). The CDR3 spans 16 residues. The CDR3 DNA is TGTGCCAGCAGCCAAAATAACAGGGGAAAGGAATCACCCCTCCACTTT. It codes for CASSQNNRGKESPLHF. Full variable domain (remainder filled in from reference TRBV5-5 and TRBJ1-6): DAGVTQSPTHLIKTRGQQVTLRCSPISGHKSVSWYQQVLGQGPQFIFQYYEKEERGRGNFPDRFSARQFPNYSSELNVNALLLGDSALYLCASSQNNRGKESPLHFGNGTRLTVT.

The V and J genes are TRBV4-1 and TRBJ2-1, with TRBD2 identical over 9 bases. Germline loops: CDR1 MGHRA, CDR2 YSYEKL. J was trimmed by 7 bases and V by 1 base; bases with no gene match: 8. CDR3 length equals 16 residues. The CDR3 DNA reads TGCGCCAGCAGCCAAGCCCTAGCGGGGCTGGGAAATGAGCAGTTCTTC. This encodes CASSQALAGLGNEQFF.

This chain joins TRBV25-1 and TRBJ1-2; 9 bases line up with TRBD1. There are 14 residues in the CDR3. Germline lookup yields CDR1 MGHDK and CDR2 SYGVNS. The V segment lost 2 bases and the J segment 11 bases; nucleotides outside the gene matches: 9. The DNA for the CDR3 is TGTGCCAGCAGTGAACCGGGACAGGGCCATTATTACACCTTC. Amino acid sequence: CASSEPGQGHYYTF.

This chain links TRBV28 with TRBJ1-2; possibly TRBD1 for D (5 bases). From germline, CDR1 is MDHEN and CDR2 SYDVKM. The CDR3 consists of 16 residues. The V end was cut by 6 bases, the J end by 8 bases, with 25 bases between. Written as DNA, the CDR3 is TGTGCCAGCAGACTGACTGTAACAGGACTAACGGGGGGCTACACCTTC. Amino acid sequence: CASRLTVTGLTGGYTF.

The chain uses TRBV28 and TRBJ1-6, with TRBD1 matching 7 bases. V dropped 5 bases and J dropped 10; count of bases not matched to a gene: 20. Germline V gene data show CDR1 as MDHEN and CDR2 as SYDVKM. The CDR3 is 18 residues long. In DNA form, the CDR3 reads TGTGCCAGCAGTCCCTTCTTCGGACAGGCCAGGACGTGGTCACCCCTCCACTTT. It codes for CASSPFFGQARTWSPLHF. Supplemented by reference TRBV28 and TRBJ1-6, the full variable domain reads DVKVTQSSRYLVKRTGEKVFLECVQDMDHENMFWYRQDPGLGLRLIYFSYDVKMKEKGDIPEGYSVSREKKERFSLILESASTNQTSMYLCASSPFFGQARTWSPLHFGNGTRLTVT.

This clone was seen only a few times. V and J are TRBV10-2 and TRBJ1-6, with 7 bases lining up with TRBD1. The CDR3 spans 15 residues. The germline V gene encodes CDR1 WSHSY and CDR2 SAAADI. Germline trimming cut 6 bases from V and 5 bases from J; bases unmatched to any gene: 7. The CDR3, as DNA: TGCGCCAGCAGAGAAGTGGGACAGAATAATTCACCCCTCCACTTT. As protein: CASREVGQNNSPLHF.

This clone has a single count. Other DNA sequences of this sample code for an identical CDR3. V is TRBV11-2 and J is TRBJ2-2, with D maybe TRBD1 (6 bases). The CDR3 contains 14 residues. V gave up 3 bases and J gave up 1 base, with 6 bases separating them. Germline loops: CDR1 SGHAT, CDR2 FQNNGV. The CDR3 protein is CASSLGQNTGELFF. The CDR3 DNA sequence: TGTGCCAGCAGCTTGGGACAGAACACCGGGGAGCTGTTTTTT. The variable domain in full, completed from reference TRBV11-2 and TRBJ2-2, reads EAGVAQSPRYKIIEKRQSVAFWCNPISGHATLYWYQQILGQGPKLLIQFQNNGVVDDSQLPKDRFSAERLKGVDSTLKIQPAKLEDSAVYLCASSLGQNTGELFFGEGSRLTVL.

The J gene is TRBJ2-2, the V gene TRBV7-3, with D possibly TRBD1 on 6 matching bases. Per germline, CDR1 SGHTA and CDR2 FQGTGA. V was pared by 7 bases and J by 1 base, with 13 bases between. The CDR3 loop spans 15 amino acids. In DNA, the CDR3 is TGTGCCAGCAACCCGACAGGCGTGAACACCGGGGAGCTGTTTTTT. This encodes CASNPTGVNTGELFF.

This clone was seen more than once but under ten times. The chain employs TRBV19 and TRBJ1-5; 9 bases line up with TRBD1. From germline, CDR1 is LNHDA and CDR2 SQIVND (reference sequence). This CDR3 region has 17 residues. The junction had 10 bases not matched to a gene; V was cut back by 5 bases and J by 2 bases. The CDR3 DNA is TGTGCCAGTAGTCTCGCGAGGGACAGGGTTGGCAATCAGCCCCAGCATTTT. Translated: CASSLARDRVGNQPQHF.

This chain links TRBV6-1 with TRBJ1-3, with D uncertain. CDR1 and CDR2 (germline): MNHNS, SASEGT. V lost 4 bases and J 0 bases, leaving 10 bases between the germline ends. The CDR3 is 15 amino acids. The CDR3, as DNA: TGTGCCAGCAGTGTTGTTAGGAGCTCTGGAAACACCATATATTTT. It is translated as CASSVVRSSGNTIYF.

This chain connects TRBV29-1 to TRBJ1-2; TRBD1 is a possible D gene (5 bases). CDR1 and CDR2 (germline): SQVTM, ANQGSEA. With 6 bases removed from V and 7 bases from J, the gap between germline ends came to 12 bases. The length of the CDR3 is 11 residues. The CDR3 here is CSVAGWRGYTF. In DNA form, the CDR3 reads TGCAGCGTGGCAGGGTGGCGTGGCTACACCTTC.

The CDR3 here is CASSIKTLSGANVLTF. DNA for the CDR3: TGTGCCAGTAGTATTAAGACACTCTCTGGGGCCAACGTCCTGACTTTC. V is TRBV19 and J is TRBJ2-6; D is ambiguous. V lost 3 bases, J lost 0 bases, and 9 bases lay in between. Germline-derived CDR1 and CDR2 are LNHDA and SQIVND (reference sequence). The CDR3 sequence is 16 residues long. Together with reference TRBV19 and TRBJ2-6, the CDR3 gives the full variable domain: DGGITQSPKYLFRKEGQNVTLSCEQNLNHDAMYWYRQDPGQGLRLIYYSQIVNDFQKGDIAEGYSVSREKKESFPLTVTSAQKNPTAFYLCASSIKTLSGANVLTFGAGSRLTVL.

V gene TRBV28 combines with J gene TRBJ2-5, with a possible D match to TRBD1 (6 bases). The end of the DNA is better explained by TRBJ2-7, so the J call may be wrong. This CDR3 spans 11 amino acids. Germline assignment: CDR1 MDHEN and CDR2 SYDVKM. DNA for the CDR3: TGTGCTACAGGGAACTCCTACGAGCAGTACTTC. This translates into CATGNSYEQYF.

This clone came up a few times. This chain connects TRBV2 to TRBJ1-2, with TRBD1 matching over 7 bases. V was clipped by 3 bases and J by 7 bases; unmatched bases: 5. The CDR3 is 13 residues long. In germline, CDR1 is SNHLY, CDR2 FYNNEI. This chain's CDR3 is CASSDRGIAGYTF. DNA for the CDR3: TGTGCCAGCAGTGACAGGGGGATCGCTGGCTACACCTTC.

This rearrangement joins TRBV28 to TRBJ1-5, with TRBD1 as a possible D gene (5 bases). The germline CDR1 and CDR2 sequences are MDHEN and SYDVKM. The CDR3 totals 19 residues. The V gene lost 8 bases and the J gene lost 0 bases, with 26 bases spanning the gap. DNA for the CDR3: TGTGCCAGCTCTTTTCCAGGGCGGGGGGGGATAAATAGCAATCAGCCCCAGCATTTT. It translates to CASSFPGRGGINSNQPQHF.

The chain uses TRBV7-2 and TRBJ1-2, with a possible D match to TRBD1 (6 bases). The ends were cut back, 3 bases at V and 5 bases at J, with 16 bases in the middle. Germline CDR1 is SGHTA and CDR2 is FQGNSA. CDR3 length equals 15 residues. The CDR3 protein is CASSFTGQNQYGYTF. The CDR3 coding sequence is TGTGCCAGCAGCTTTACAGGACAGAACCAATATGGCTACACCTTC.

The V gene is TRBV7-2, the J gene TRBJ2-2, with D perhaps matching TRBD1 (8 bases). This CDR3 comprises 15 residues. Germline loops: CDR1 SGHTA, CDR2 FQGNSA. The V and J ends lost 5 bases and 7 bases respectively, with 17 bases between them. The DNA for the CDR3 is TGTGCCAGCAGCCGAGACAGGGGAGGGGTCGGGGAGCTGTTTTTT. The encoded protein is CASSRDRGGVGELFF.

The rearrangement joins TRBV7-8 to TRBJ2-7; D gene ambiguous. The CDR3 contains 16 residues. V gave up 0 bases and J gave up 5 bases, with 17 bases separating them. The V gene's germline CDR1 is SGHVS and CDR2 FQNEAQ. The CDR3 spells CASSLAVQAALDEQYF. CDR3 nucleotide sequence: TGTGCCAGCAGCTTAGCGGTGCAGGCAGCCTTAGACGAGCAGTACTTC.

This clone has only a few counts. The rearrangement links TRBV19 to TRBJ2-7, with 9 bases matching TRBD1. V shed 5 bases and J 2 bases; nucleotides not matched to a gene: 4. The CDR3 totals 14 residues. Germline lookup yields CDR1 LNHDA and CDR2 SQIVND (reference sequence). The CDR3 DNA follows: TGTGCCAGTAGTTCCGGGACAGGGACCTACGAGCAGTACTTC. This encodes CASSSGTGTYEQYF.